One sample yielded the 30 T cell receptor beta chains listed below, sequenced in a study of breast tumors, draining lymph nodes, adjacent tissues. From the multiplex PCR reads, TCRdb called clonotypes with MiXCR, one entry per CDR3 protein. The repertoire has more than 15,000 distinct CDR3 sequences, over 55% of them found once; the top ten carry 15% to 20%. Sample: tumor-adjacent breast tissue. All receptors come from a female donor with breast cancer. Some clones in this sample may be carry-over from other donors' samples.

This clonotype is categorized as medium-sized. This chain uses TRBV5-5 with TRBJ2-7, with 11 bases lining up with TRBD1. CDR3 length: 16 amino acids. J was trimmed by 3 bases and V by 0 bases; bases with no gene match: 5. Germline CDR1 SGHKS, CDR2 YYEKEE (reference sequence). The CDR3 is CASSLALGTGGYEQYF. The CDR3 bases are TGTGCCAGCAGCTTGGCCCTCGGGACAGGGGGCTACGAGCAGTACTTC.

At least ten counts were recorded for this clonotype. A much larger clone lies a single base off, so this may be a read error. The chain employs TRBV7-9 and TRBJ2-5, with unresolved D. The V gene's germline CDR1 is SEHNR and CDR2 FQNEAQ (reference sequence). The CDR3 spans 12 residues. For the CDR3, the DNA is TGTGCCGGCAGCTTTTCCCAAGAGACCCAGTACTTC. Its translation: CAGSFSQETQYF.

The chain recombines TRBV28 with TRBJ1-2; TRBD1 matches at 9 bases. This CDR3 contains 15 residues. Germline V gene lookup returns CDR1 MDHEN and CDR2 SYDVKM. Germline trimming cut 5 bases from V and 5 bases from J; bases unmatched to any gene: 9. The DNA of the CDR3 is TGTGCCAGCAGTCCCGGGACAGGGAGAAAATATGGCTACACCTTC. Translating gives CASSPGTGRKYGYTF.

The rearrangement joins TRBV7-2 to TRBJ1-6; 8 nucleotides line up with TRBD1. Per the germline V gene, CDR1 is SGHTA and CDR2 is FQGNSA. The CDR3 is made up of 20 amino acids. Trimming removed 8 bases from V and 7 bases from J; junction bases left unmatched: 25. The CDR3 loop is CASFFLRDRFSSLPNSPLHF. The CDR3 DNA is TGTGCCAGCTTCTTCCTCCGGGACAGGTTCTCCTCTCTACCAAATTCACCCCTCCACTTT.

The CDR3 coding sequence is TGTGCCAGTAAAGACAGTAGCAATCAGCCCCAGCATTTT. The encoded protein is CASKDSSNQPQHF. V is TRBV19 and J is TRBJ1-5; TRBD1 might be the D (5 bases). This CDR3 contains 13 residues. The V end was cut by 7 bases, the J end by 0 bases, with 7 bases between. Germline V CDR1 and CDR2: LNHDA, SQIVND (reference sequence).

V is TRBV5-1 and J is TRBJ2-3; weak D call: TRBD2 (6 bases). Looked up from germline, CDR1 is SGHRS and CDR2 is YFSETQ. This CDR3 region has 18 residues. Trimming took 1 base from V and 0 from J, leaving 18 bases between them. The CDR3 nucleotides read TGCGCCAGCAGCTTGACGGGGGTCCTCCACCCTAGCACAGATACGCAGTATTTT. Protein: CASSLTGVLHPSTDTQYF.

The CDR3 reads CSVEADRVPDTQYF. The DNA for the CDR3 is TGCAGCGTTGAAGCAGACAGGGTCCCAGATACGCAGTATTTT. The chain joins TRBV29-1 to TRBJ2-3; 7 bases match TRBD1. The germline V gene encodes CDR1 SQVTM and CDR2 ANQGSEA. The CDR3 runs 14 residues. Losses at the gene ends were 1 base for V and 4 bases for J; bases not matched to a gene: 5.

This clonotype came up many times. A much more abundant neighbour one base away suggests this may be a read error. V gene TRBV12-3 or TRBV12-4 combines with J gene TRBJ1-4; no firm D call. This CDR3 has 16 residues. The V gene lost 3 bases and the J gene lost 6 bases, with 17 bases spanning the gap. The CDR3 nucleotides read TGTGCCAGCAGTTTCGGGTTACGGTCGGTAGATGAAAAACTGTTTTTT. Translation: CASSFGLRSVDEKLFF.

V gene TRBV29-1 combines with J gene TRBJ1-2; 7 nucleotides align to TRBD1. The CDR3 is 11 amino acids. Germline CDR1 is SQVTM and CDR2 is ANQGSEA. V lost 8 bases to trimming and J lost 4 bases; unmatched junction nucleotides: 4. The CDR3 is CSYRGPYGYTF. CDR3 nucleotide sequence: TGCAGCTACAGGGGACCCTATGGCTACACCTTC.

The table lists this clonotype with a count of one. This chain connects TRBV7-2 to TRBJ2-7; D is uncertain. The V and J ends lost 1 base and 4 bases respectively, with 8 bases between them. In germline, CDR1 is SGHTA, CDR2 FQGNSA. The CDR3 consists of 13 residues. As DNA, the CDR3 is TGTGCCAGCAGCTTAGGGTCGGGTTACGAGCAGTACTTC. It yields the protein CASSLGSGYEQYF.

This clonotype has a handful of counts. It may be a read error: a sequence one base away is much more abundant. CDR3: CASSRSASGHETQCF. The CDR3 DNA follows: TGCGCCAGCAGCCGGAGCGCTAGCGGACACGAGACCCAGTGCTTC. The chain carries TRBV5-1 and TRBJ2-5; TRBD2 matches 7 bases. Looked up from germline, CDR1 is SGHRS and CDR2 is YFSETQ. CDR3 length: 15 residues. Full variable domain (remainder filled in from reference TRBV5-1 and TRBJ2-5): KAGVTQTPRYLIKTRGQQVTLSCSPISGHRSVSWYQQTPGQGLQFLFEYFSETQRNKGNFPGRFSGRQFSNSRSEMNVSTLELGDSALYLCASSRSASGHETQCFGPGTRLLVL.

To note about this clonotype: One end of the junction is discordant with germline, which a read error may explain. V usage is TRBV4-1 and J usage is TRBJ1-3; 7 nucleotides align to TRBD1. The CDR3 has 17 residues. Germline assignment: CDR1 MGHRA and CDR2 YSYEKL. As DNA, the CDR3 is TGCGCCAGCAGCCAGGACAGACAGGGTCACTCTGGGAACACCATATATTTT. This encodes CASSQDRQGHSGNTIYF.

This clonotype was seen at least ten times. The J gene is TRBJ1-4, the V gene TRBV19; a possible D gene is TRBD1 (6 bases). Germline V CDR1 and CDR2: LNHDA, SQIVND (reference sequence). This CDR3 is built from 15 residues. V dropped 4 bases and J dropped 2 bases, with 11 bases sitting between them. This chain's CDR3 is CASSSRGHTNEKLFF. CDR3 bases: TGTGCCAGTAGTAGCAGGGGACATACTAATGAAAAACTGTTTTTT.

This clonotype was seen once. This chain links TRBV20-1 with TRBJ2-2, with D perhaps TRBD1 or TRBD2 (5 bases each). V was shortened by 0 bases and J by 4 bases, with 9 bases between the two germline ends. CDR3 size: 14 residues. Germline V CDR1 and CDR2: DFQATT, SNEGSKA (reference sequence). CDR3 amino acids: CSAREGRSTGELFF. CDR3 sequence (DNA): TGCAGTGCTAGAGAGGGACGAAGCACCGGGGAGCTGTTTTTT.

This chain connects TRBV5-6 to TRBJ1-5; D is uncertain. This CDR3 is 14 amino acids long. Germline-derived CDR1 and CDR2 are SGHDT and YYEEEE. V was trimmed by 0 bases and J by 0 bases, leaving 4 bases between them. The CDR3 DNA reads TGTGCCAGCAGCTTGGGCTTTAGCAATCAGCCCCAGCATTTT. Translating gives CASSLGFSNQPQHF.

This clonotype showed up just once. V is TRBV20-1 and J is TRBJ2-5, with unresolved D. Trimming pared 3 bases from V and 5 bases from J, leaving 10 bases between. The germline gives CDR1 DFQATT, CDR2 SNEGSKA (reference sequence). The CDR3 spans 12 residues. This CDR3 is CSASLALETQYF. CDR3 sequence (DNA): TGCAGTGCTAGTCTCGCTCTCGAGACCCAGTACTTC.

This clonotype is deemed medium-sized. V usage is TRBV24-1 and J usage is TRBJ1-6; D may be TRBD1 (5 bases). This CDR3 region has 20 residues. Trimming stripped 8 bases from V and 7 bases from J, with 32 bases between. Germline loops: CDR1 KGHDR, CDR2 SFDVKD. The CDR3 nucleotides read TGTGCCACCAAGCCCTTTTCTCAGGGAGGGTTCGGAAGTATCAATTCACCCCTCCACTTT. This codes for CATKPFSQGGFGSINSPLHF.

This clonotype was picked up one time. This rearrangement joins TRBV7-6 to TRBJ2-1; 10 bases align to TRBD2. V lost 1 base to trimming and J lost 10 bases; unmatched junction nucleotides: 4. Germline loops: CDR1 SGHVS, CDR2 FNYEAQ. CDR3 length: 14 amino acids. For the CDR3, the DNA is TGTGCCAGCAGCTTAGAGGCTAGCGGGGGAGAGCAGTTCTTC. Translation gives CASSLEASGGEQFF.

The sample holds many counts of this clonotype. This chain links TRBV6-2 or TRBV6-3 with TRBJ2-5; 7 nucleotides agree with TRBD1. Germline-derived CDR1 and CDR2 are MNHEY and SVGEGT. V trimming: 2 bases; J trimming: 3 bases; junction bases outside the gene matches: 3. This CDR3 has 14 amino acids. The CDR3 DNA follows: TGTGCCAGCAGTTACGGGACAGAAGAAGAGACCCAGTACTTC. Translating it yields CASSYGTEEETQYF.

The gene calls are TRBV5-5 and TRBJ1-5, with D hard to call. Germline V gene lookup returns CDR1 SGHKS and CDR2 YYEKEE (reference sequence). The CDR3 runs 14 residues. V lost 3 bases and J 0 bases, leaving 7 bases between the germline ends. The CDR3: CASSSIYSNQPQHF. In DNA form, the CDR3 reads TGTGCCAGCAGCTCCATTTATAGCAATCAGCCCCAGCATTTT.

In its sample, this clonotype was seen many times. The rearrangement joins TRBV6-1 to TRBJ1-1; no definite D call. The germline V gene has CDR1 MNHNS and CDR2 SASEGT. The CDR3 runs 13 residues. V was pared by 4 bases and J by 4 bases, with 10 bases between. The CDR3 protein is CASSVQRATEAFF. The CDR3 DNA is TGTGCCAGCAGTGTGCAGCGGGCCACTGAAGCTTTCTTT.

The chain recombines TRBV5-5 with TRBJ1-6, with a possible D match to TRBD1 (5 bases). V shed 2 bases and J shed 6 bases, with 15 bases lying between them. CDR3 size: 16 residues. Germline CDR1 and CDR2: SGHKS and YYEKEE (reference sequence). This chain's CDR3 is CASSFGRGVGNSPLHF. CDR3 sequence (DNA): TGTGCCAGCAGCTTCGGGCGGGGCGTCGGTAATTCACCCCTCCACTTT.

CDR3: CASSLVGRASSYNEQFF. The CDR3 bases are TGTGCCAGCAGCTTAGTGGGGCGGGCGAGCTCCTACAATGAGCAGTTCTTC. The chain combines TRBV7-8 with TRBJ2-1; D could derive from TRBD1 or TRBD2 (5 bases each). Germline V gives CDR1 SGHVS, CDR2 FQNEAQ. The CDR3 loop spans 17 amino acids. V was clipped by 1 base and J by 0 bases, with 13 bases between them. Full variable domain (remainder filled in from reference TRBV7-8 and TRBJ2-1): GAGVSQSPRYKVAKRGQDVALRCDPISGHVSLFWYQQALGQGPEFLTYFQNEAQLDKSGLPSDRFFAERPEGSVSTLKIQRTQQEDSAVYLCASSLVGRASSYNEQFFGPGTRLTVL.

This clonotype turned up a few times. A clone one base away is much larger, so this may be a read error. The rearrangement joins TRBV5-5 to TRBJ2-4; D might be TRBD2 (5 bases). Germline V CDR1 and CDR2: SGHKS, YYEKEE (reference sequence). V lost 1 base and J lost 9, with 11 bases in between. CDR3 length equals 13 residues. CDR3 residues: CASSLITAGIQYF. CDR3 DNA sequence: TGTGCCAGCAGCTTGATTACTGCGGGCATTCAGTACTTC.

This clonotype has a count of ten or more. A much larger clone differs by one base, so this may be a read error. The chain has TRBV4-1 and TRBJ1-2, with 10 nucleotides matching TRBD1. CDR3 size: 14 residues. Germline V gene data show CDR1 as MGHRA and CDR2 as YSYEKL. The CDR3 sequence: CANSHAGTGAGYTF. CDR3 DNA: TGCGCCAACAGCCACGCAGGGACAGGGGCTGGCTACACCTTC.

This clonotype appeared a single time. V is TRBV2 and J is TRBJ2-7, with 12 bases matching TRBD2. Germline CDR1 reads SNHLY; CDR2 reads FYNNEI. The CDR3 is made up of 13 amino acids. The junction had 2 bases not matched to a gene; V was cut back by 7 bases and J by 4 bases. The CDR3 is CASNLAGGYEQYF. The CDR3 nucleotides are TGTGCCAGCAACCTAGCGGGAGGGTACGAGCAGTACTTC.

This sequence joins TRBV9 and TRBJ1-6; tentative D call: TRBD1 (5 bases). Germline V gene lookup returns CDR1 SGDLS and CDR2 YYNGEE. Trimming removed 3 bases at V and 8 bases at J, with 6 bases between. The CDR3 loop spans 12 amino acids. CDR3 in amino acids: CASSGQHSPLHF. CDR3 in DNA: TGTGCCAGCAGCGGACAGCATTCACCCCTCCACTTT.

This clonotype rates as medium-sized. The chain links TRBV2 to TRBJ1-6; D possibly corresponds to TRBD1 (5 bases). Germline CDR1 and CDR2: SNHLY and FYNNEI. The CDR3 runs 18 residues. The ends were cut back, 7 bases at V and 5 bases at J, with 24 bases in the middle. DNA for the CDR3: TGTGCCAGCACGTCGGCAGGGCCTACCCGGGTGGATAATTCACCCCTCCACTTT. This gives the protein CASTSAGPTRVDNSPLHF.

This clonotype was counted at least ten times. This chain joins TRBV3-1 and TRBJ2-2; TRBD2 matches 11 bases. The V gene's germline CDR1 is LGHDT and CDR2 YNNKEL (reference sequence). CDR3 size: 14 residues. With V trimmed by 6 bases and J by 3 bases, 0 bases remained unmatched. Written as DNA, the CDR3 is TGTGCCAGCAGGGGACTAGCGGACACCGGGGAGCTGTTTTTT. It is translated as CASRGLADTGELFF. The variable domain in full, with the rest retrieved from reference TRBV3-1 and TRBJ2-2, is DTAVSQTPKYLVTQMGNDKSIKCEQNLGHDTMYWYKQDSKKFLKIMFSYNNKELIINETVPNRFSPKSPDKAHLNLHINSLELGDSAVYFCASRGLADTGELFFGEGSRLTVL.

This clonotype has just one count. The chain joins TRBV15 to TRBJ2-3, with 7 bases identical to TRBD1. The length of the CDR3 is 15 residues. Germline CDR1 and CDR2: LNHNV and YYDKDF (reference sequence). Germline trimming cut 0 bases from V and 7 bases from J; bases unmatched to any gene: 7. The CDR3 DNA sequence: TGTGCCACCAGCAGAGATCTGCACAGGGGAAATACGCAGTATTTT. Residues: CATSRDLHRGNTQYF.